These 32 T cell receptor beta chains were sequenced from one sample in a study of blood T cell repertoires in COVID-19 (dated by TCRdb to about 2020). Library creation used the immunoSEQ multiplex PCR assay. The table comes from immuneACCESS by way of TCRdb, which keeps in-frame sequences with V and J called. Part of the clones is missing from these tables; in studies checked, under half for an unresolved V gene and the rest for unknown reasons. This sample holds 85,000 to 95,000 clones; approximately 89% were observed only once. The ten largest clones represent roughly 0.43% of the sample. Material: peripheral blood. These receptors all stem from a man aged 55 to 69 with acute or convalescent COVID-19.

The gene calls are TRBV7-3 and TRBJ1-1; TRBD1 matches at 7 bases. The CDR3 consists of 13 residues. The germline V gene encodes CDR1 SGHTA and CDR2 FQGTGA. The V and J ends lost 5 bases and 8 bases, in that order; junction bases with no gene match: 8. The CDR3 bases are TGTGCCAGCAGCACCCACCCGGGACAGGAAGCTTTCTTT. Translating it yields CASSTHPGQEAFF.

This clone was detected only once. The CDR3 sequence: CASSLEGQGGGYTF. The CDR3, as DNA: TGCGCCAGCAGCTTGGAGGGGCAGGGCGGTGGCTACACCTTC. The chain couples TRBV5-1 to TRBJ1-2, with a tentative D call TRBD1 (5 bases). This CDR3 spans 14 amino acids. The germline V and J ends were trimmed by 0 bases and 7 bases, with 13 bases remaining between them. In germline, CDR1 is SGHRS, CDR2 YFSETQ.

In its sample, this clone was seen a few times. V usage is TRBV6-1 and J usage is TRBJ1-5; D is unclear. CDR1 and CDR2 from the germline V gene are MNHNS and SASEGT. V lost 3 bases, J lost 0 bases, and 18 bases lay in between. The CDR3 covers 18 residues. The DNA for the CDR3 is TGTGCCAGCAGTGAGCCCTTCGCGGGGTCCTATAGCAATCAGCCCCAGCATTTT. Its translation: CASSEPFAGSYSNQPQHF.

The chain links TRBV11-2 to TRBJ2-2; the match to TRBD2 covers 14 bases. The J segment lost 8 bases and the V segment lost 6 bases, leaving 2 bases of the junction unmatched. The CDR3 covers 14 residues. From germline, CDR1 is SGHAT and CDR2 FQNNGV. Here the CDR3 DNA reads TGTGCCAGCAGTGGACTAGCGGGAGGAGGGGAGCTGTTTTTT. It translates to CASSGLAGGGELFF.

CDR3 in DNA: TGTGCCAGCAAAATCATAGCGGGGGTTTCCTACGAGCAGTACTTC. Translated: CASKIIAGVSYEQYF. This chain joins TRBV6-5 and TRBJ2-7, with 9 positions matching TRBD2. Germline CDR1 is MNHEY and CDR2 is SVGAGI. J lost 1 base, V lost 7 bases, and 8 bases had no gene match. The CDR3 is made up of 15 amino acids.

This clone is a singleton in its sample. This sequence joins TRBV5-6 and TRBJ1-3; 7 nucleotides match TRBD1. The CDR3 sequence is 12 residues long. V was clipped by 4 bases and J by 10 bases; unmatched bases: 5. The V gene's germline CDR1 is SGHDT and CDR2 YYEEEE. CDR3 coding DNA: TGTGCCAGCAGCCAAGACAGGGCTACCATATATTTT. This codes for CASSQDRATIYF.

This clone was seen a single time. The CDR3 sequence: CASSPLEYSYEQYF. Here the CDR3 DNA reads TGCGCCAGCAGCCCACTTGAATACTCTTACGAGCAGTACTTC. The V gene is TRBV5-1, the J gene TRBJ2-7, with D uncertain. From germline, CDR1 is SGHRS and CDR2 YFSETQ. This CDR3 is built from 14 residues. V was pared by 4 bases and J by 4 bases, with 15 bases between.

The table lists this clone with a count of one. The chain uses TRBV2 and TRBJ2-7; 7 nucleotides agree with TRBD1. The CDR3 is 12 residues long. Germline assignment: CDR1 SNHLY and CDR2 FYNNEI. The V and J ends lost 5 bases and 6 bases, in that order; junction bases with no gene match: 4. CDR3 protein: CASSTDRAEQYF. The DNA for the CDR3 is TGTGCCAGCAGTACCGACAGGGCCGAGCAGTACTTC. Full variable domain (remainder filled in from reference TRBV2 and TRBJ2-7): EPEVTQTPSHQVTQMGQEVILRCVPISNHLYFYWYRQILGQKVEFLVSFYNNEISEKSEIFDDQFSVERPDGSNFTLKIRSTKLEDSAMYFCASSTDRAEQYFGPGTRLTVT.

This clone was picked up a small number of times. This chain links TRBV4-1 with TRBJ1-1; D is undetermined. Germline V gives CDR1 MGHRA, CDR2 YSYEKL. The germline V and J ends were trimmed by 4 bases and 1 base, with 10 bases remaining between them. The CDR3 runs to 14 residues. DNA for the CDR3: TGCGCCAGCAGCCTCCGGCGGGGGAACACTGAAGCTTTCTTT. It is translated as CASSLRRGNTEAFF.

The chain recombines TRBV12-1 with TRBJ1-5; TRBD1 is taken as the D call from the table, unchecked against the DNA. TRBV12-1 is marked as a pseudogene. The CDR3 covers 16 residues. Here the CDR3 reads CASISKGDLRNQPQHF. CDR3 DNA: TGTGCCAGCATCAGTAAGGGGGATTTAAGGAATCAGCCCCAGCATTTT.

The J gene is TRBJ2-2, the V gene TRBV10-3, with 8 bases that match TRBD1. Germline CDR1 is ENHRY and CDR2 is SYGVKD. The ends lost 1 base at V and 2 bases at J; junction bases unmatched: 6. The CDR3 runs to 17 residues. This chain's CDR3 is CAISEFSGQGNTGELFF. The DNA for the CDR3 is TGTGCCATCAGTGAGTTCTCTGGACAGGGCAACACCGGGGAGCTGTTTTTT.

The rearrangement uses TRBV2 and TRBJ2-3, with 10 bases fitting TRBD1. J was trimmed by 4 bases and V by 9 bases; bases with no gene match: 4. Germline V CDR1 and CDR2: SNHLY, FYNNEI. The CDR3 spans 13 residues. This chain's CDR3 is CARGTGVADTQYF. Written as DNA, the CDR3 is TGTGCCAGGGGGACAGGGGTAGCAGATACGCAGTATTTT.

CDR3 sequence (DNA): TGCGCCAGCAGCTCTTTCGGACAGGGAGATTTAGATACGCAGTATTTT. Translation gives CASSSFGQGDLDTQYF. The chain recombines TRBV5-1 with TRBJ2-3; 8 bases line up with TRBD1. The CDR3 spans 16 residues. Germline lookup yields CDR1 SGHRS and CDR2 YFSETQ. Trimming took 3 bases from V and 5 from J; bases not matched to a gene: 11.

The genes are TRBV12-3 or TRBV12-4 and TRBJ2-7, with TRBD2 matching 8 bases. This CDR3 contains 13 residues. V dropped 6 bases and J dropped 6; count of bases not matched to a gene: 7. In nucleotides, the CDR3 is TGTGCCAGCAGGAATAGCGGGACTGTCGAGCAGTACTTC. It encodes CASRNSGTVEQYF.

V is TRBV7-9 and J is TRBJ1-5; maybe TRBD1 (5 bases). The CDR3 contains 13 residues. With 1 base removed from V and 5 bases from J, the gap between germline ends came to 6 bases. Germline lookup yields CDR1 SEHNR and CDR2 FQNEAQ (reference sequence). As DNA, the CDR3 is TGTGCCAGCAGCTTAGGACAGTATCAGCCCCAGCATTTT. Translation: CASSLGQYQPQHF.

This chain uses TRBV6-5 with TRBJ2-1; TRBD2 agrees at 9 bases. The V gene end was trimmed by 4 bases and the J gene end by 7 bases; junction bases not matched to a gene: 8. Germline V gene sequence: CDR1 MNHEY, CDR2 SVGAGI. CDR3 length: 15 amino acids. CDR3 region: CASSSRLAAGNEQFF. The CDR3 region has the DNA TGTGCCAGCAGTTCGAGACTAGCGGCCGGGAATGAGCAGTTCTTC.

The chain recombines TRBV3-1 (or the pseudogene TRBV3-2) with TRBJ1-1; D possibly corresponds to TRBD1 (6 bases). The CDR3 is 13 amino acids. CDR1 LGHDT and CDR2 YNNKEL come from the germline V gene (reference sequence). The V end lost 7 bases, the J end lost 0 bases, and 9 bases lay between the germline ends. CDR3 residues: CASNGQMNTEAFF. The CDR3 bases are TGTGCCAGCAACGGACAGATGAACACTGAAGCTTTCTTT.

The V and J genes are TRBV5-1 and TRBJ2-1; D is unresolved. Trimming stripped 2 bases from V and 0 bases from J, with 12 bases between. CDR3 length: 16 residues. Germline V gives CDR1 SGHRS, CDR2 YFSETQ. The CDR3, as DNA: TGCGCCAGCAGCTTTTCTTTTCCCGGCTCCTACAATGAGCAGTTCTTC. This codes for CASSFSFPGSYNEQFF.

The J gene is TRBJ1-1, the V gene TRBV7-8; D is unresolved. Trimming pared 5 bases from V and 0 bases from J, leaving 10 bases between. The germline CDR1 and CDR2 sequences are SGHVS and FQNEAQ. The CDR3 is 14 residues long. The CDR3 here is CASSMMTMNTEAFF. CDR3 in DNA: TGTGCCAGCAGCATGATGACTATGAACACTGAAGCTTTCTTT.

The J gene is TRBJ2-1, the V gene TRBV13; D is undetermined. There are 15 residues in the CDR3. The germline V gene encodes CDR1 PRHDT and CDR2 FYEKMQ (reference sequence). V lost 3 bases and J 0 bases, leaving 9 bases between the germline ends. The CDR3 loop reads CASSFDGASYNEQFF. Here the CDR3 DNA reads TGTGCCAGCAGCTTTGATGGAGCCTCCTACAATGAGCAGTTCTTC.

The chain has TRBV10-3 and TRBJ1-2; D call uncertain. Germline assignment: CDR1 ENHRY and CDR2 SYGVKD. The CDR3 consists of 13 residues. V gave up 2 bases and J gave up 4 bases, with 8 bases separating them. The CDR3 region has the DNA TGTGCCATCAGTGAGGAGAAGCTCTATGGCTACACCTTC. Its protein product is CAISEEKLYGYTF.

This clone was detected only a few times. The V and J genes are TRBV18 and TRBJ1-4; 9 nucleotides align to TRBD1. CDR3 length: 14 residues. J lost 7 bases, V lost 3 bases, and 3 bases had no gene match. From germline, CDR1 is KGHSH and CDR2 LQKENI. This CDR3 is CASSPGTGSEKLFF. In DNA form, the CDR3 reads TGTGCCAGCTCACCCGGGACAGGGAGTGAAAAACTGTTTTTT. The complete variable domain, with remaining parts taken from reference TRBV18 and TRBJ1-4, reads NAGVMQNPRHLVRRRGQEARLRCSPMKGHSHVYWYRQLPEEGLKFMVYLQKENIIDESGMPKERFSAEFPKEGPSILRIQQVVRGDSAAYFCASSPGTGSEKLFFGSGTQLSVL.

The chain employs TRBV27 and TRBJ2-3; 7 positions match TRBD1. Germline V CDR1 and CDR2: MNHEY, SMNVEV (reference sequence). The J segment lost 8 bases and the V segment lost 5 bases, leaving 7 bases of the junction unmatched. CDR3 size: 13 residues. CDR3 sequence: CASSTTGFFTQYF. For the CDR3, the DNA is TGTGCCAGCAGTACGACAGGGTTCTTTACGCAGTATTTT.

The V gene is TRBV10-3, the J gene TRBJ1-1, with D tentatively TRBD1 (6 bases). This CDR3 has 14 residues. V dropped 4 bases and J dropped 1 base, with 10 bases sitting between them. The germline V gene encodes CDR1 ENHRY and CDR2 SYGVKD. CDR3 protein: CAISGSTGNTEAFF. CDR3 bases: TGTGCCATCAGTGGGTCGACAGGGAACACTGAAGCTTTCTTT.

The rearrangement links TRBV5-1 to TRBJ2-2; TRBD2 aligns across 9 bases. The CDR3 extends over 15 amino acids. The J segment lost 1 base and the V segment lost 3 bases, leaving 1 base of the junction unmatched. Germline lookup yields CDR1 SGHRS and CDR2 YFSETQ. The CDR3, as DNA: TGCGCCAGCAGCTCTAGCGGGATGAACACCGGGGAGCTGTTTTTT. It is translated as CASSSSGMNTGELFF.

This chain joins TRBV7-9 and TRBJ2-7; unclear D gene. V lost 1 base and J 3 bases, leaving 4 bases between the germline ends. This CDR3 has 12 amino acids. The germline V gene has CDR1 SEHNR and CDR2 FQNEAQ (reference sequence). The CDR3 bases are TGTGCCAGCAGCTTAGTCGGCTACGAGCAGTACTTC. Amino acid sequence: CASSLVGYEQYF.

The V gene is TRBV27, the J gene TRBJ2-3; possibly TRBD2 for D (5 bases). V lost 2 bases, J lost 2 bases, and 14 bases lay in between. The CDR3 is made up of 16 amino acids. Germline CDR1 reads MNHEY; CDR2 reads SMNVEV (reference sequence). CDR3: CASSLNRLALTDTQYF. The CDR3, as DNA: TGTGCCAGCAGTTTAAATAGGCTAGCCCTCACAGATACGCAGTATTTT.

Only a few counts were recorded for this clone. The genes are TRBV18 and TRBJ1-3; 7 bases align to TRBD1. Germline CDR1 and CDR2: KGHSH and LQKENI. The V gene end was trimmed by 3 bases and the J gene end by 4 bases; junction bases not matched to a gene: 6. The CDR3 covers 15 residues. The CDR3 DNA reads TGTGCCAGCTCACCGCGACAGGGTGCCGGAAACACCATATATTTT. The encoded protein is CASSPRQGAGNTIYF. Full variable domain (rest looked up from reference TRBV18 and TRBJ1-3): NAGVMQNPRHLVRRRGQEARLRCSPMKGHSHVYWYRQLPEEGLKFMVYLQKENIIDESGMPKERFSAEFPKEGPSILRIQQVVRGDSAAYFCASSPRQGAGNTIYFGEGSWLTVV.

The V call is TRBV19, the J call TRBJ2-5; D perhaps matches TRBD2 (6 bases). The CDR3 runs to 14 residues. V gave up 5 bases and J gave up 5 bases, with 15 bases separating them. Germline CDR1 reads LNHDA; CDR2 reads SQIVND (reference sequence). CDR3 sequence (DNA): TGTGCCAGTAGTTTGGGGGGTAGAGGGGAGACCCAGTACTTC. Amino acids: CASSLGGRGETQYF.

The chain joins TRBV2 to TRBJ2-5; TRBD1 is a possible D gene (6 bases). The CDR3 length is 13 residues. The V gene lost 7 bases and the J gene lost 1 base, with 10 bases spanning the gap. Germline loops: CDR1 SNHLY, CDR2 FYNNEI. The CDR3 protein is CASTRGSQETQYF. For the CDR3, the DNA is TGTGCCAGCACCAGGGGATCCCAAGAGACCCAGTACTTC.

The chain has TRBV11-2 and TRBJ2-2, with 10 bases fitting TRBD2. Germline V lookup: CDR1 SGHAT, CDR2 FQNNGV. CDR3 length equals 18 residues. J lost 1 base, V lost 1 base, and 6 bases had no gene match. CDR3 in DNA: TGTGCCAGCAGCTTAGTTGGGTTAGCGGGAGGGAACACCGGGGAGCTGTTTTTT. Translating gives CASSLVGLAGGNTGELFF.

V and J are TRBV5-1 and TRBJ2-1, with 11 bases identical to TRBD2. The V gene end was trimmed by 0 bases and the J gene end by 4 bases; junction bases not matched to a gene: 3. The CDR3 is made up of 16 amino acids. Germline V gene sequence: CDR1 SGHRS, CDR2 YFSETQ. The CDR3 DNA reads TGCGCCAGCAGCTTGGGACTAGCGGGACCTTACAATGAGCAGTTCTTC. Translating it yields CASSLGLAGPYNEQFF.